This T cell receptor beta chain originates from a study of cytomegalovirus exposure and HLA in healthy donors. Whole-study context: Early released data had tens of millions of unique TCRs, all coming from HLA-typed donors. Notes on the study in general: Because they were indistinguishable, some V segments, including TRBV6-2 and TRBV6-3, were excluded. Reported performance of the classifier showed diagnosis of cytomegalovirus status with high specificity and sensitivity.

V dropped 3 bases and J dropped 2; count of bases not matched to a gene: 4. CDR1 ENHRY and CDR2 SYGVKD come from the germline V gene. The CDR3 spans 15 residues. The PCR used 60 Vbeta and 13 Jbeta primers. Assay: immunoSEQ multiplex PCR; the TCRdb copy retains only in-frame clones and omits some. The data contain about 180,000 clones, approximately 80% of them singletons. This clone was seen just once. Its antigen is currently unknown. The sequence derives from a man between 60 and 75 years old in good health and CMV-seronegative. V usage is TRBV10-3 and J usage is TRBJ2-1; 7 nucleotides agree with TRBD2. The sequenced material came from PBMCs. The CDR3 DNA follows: TGTGCCATCAGTGATCCTAGCGGCGCCTACAATGAGCAGTTCTTC. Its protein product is CAISDPSGAYNEQFF.